The 4 T cell receptor beta chains in this list originate from one sample, sequenced in a study of cytomegalovirus exposure and HLA in healthy donors. Primers: 60 Vbeta forward and 13 Jbeta reverse. Profiling relied on immunoSEQ multiplex PCR, and the TCRdb table lists in-frame clones only, not all of them. This table holds roughly 150,000 clones, 60% to 80% found once. The sample consisted of PBMCs. The receptor source for this set is a male donor in good health and CMV-seronegative.

The V call is TRBV7-6, the J call TRBJ2-5; weak D call: TRBD2 (7 bases). The closer fit of TRBJ2-7 to the DNA end suggests the J call may be wrong. CDR1 and CDR2 (germline): SGHVS, FNYEAQ. The CDR3 is made up of 15 amino acids. CDR3 protein: CASSLTGGLSYEQYF. CDR3 nucleotides: TGTGCCAGCAGCTTAACCGGGGGGCTGTCCTACGAGCAGTACTTC.

On this clone: Without the conserved terminal phenylalanine or tryptophan, this CDR3 likely stems from a read error. The chain carries TRBV7-3 and TRBJ1-2, with 9 bases aligning to TRBD1. Germline V CDR1 and CDR2: SGHTA, FQGTGA. Trimming removed 1 base from V and 6 bases from J; junction bases left unmatched: 9. The CDR3 extends over 16 amino acids. In DNA form, the CDR3 reads TGTGCCAGCAGCTTAAACCCCAGGACAGGGGCGAATGGCTACACCCTC. Translating it yields CASSLNPRTGANGYTL.

This rearrangement joins TRBV11-3 to TRBJ2-1; 10 nucleotides line up with TRBD2. The CDR3 runs 13 residues. The V gene's germline CDR1 is SGHNT and CDR2 YENEEA. The junction had 5 bases not matched to a gene; V was cut back by 5 bases and J by 10 bases. The CDR3 region has the DNA TGTGCCAGCAGCCCTAGCGGGGGCCCGGAGCAGTTCTTC. Its protein product is CASSPSGGPEQFF.

On this clone itself: A junction end diverges from the germline sequence, so it may reflect a read error. The chain carries TRBV7-3 and TRBJ2-7, with 10 positions matching TRBD1. The CDR3 extends over 14 amino acids. Per germline, CDR1 SGHTA and CDR2 FQGTGA. CDR3 nucleotides: TGTGCCAGCAGCTCGACAGGGGGCTCCGACGAGCAGTACTTC. It translates to CASSSTGGSDEQYF. The full variable domain, rest sourced from reference TRBV7-3 and TRBJ2-7, is GAGVSQTPSNKVTEKGKYVELRCDPISGHTALYWYRQSLGQGPEFLIYFQGTGAADDSGLPNDRFFAVRPEGSVSTLKIQRTERGDSAVYLCASSSTGGSDEQYFGPGTRLTVT.